Described below is a single T cell receptor beta chain sequence and its context. These data come from a study of T cells in Graves' hyperthyroidism and ophthalmopathy. J gave up 3 bases and V 4 bases, and 10 bases lay outside the gene matches. The CDR3 is 16 residues long. Per the germline V gene, CDR1 is ENHRY and CDR2 is SYGVKD. TCR beta CDR3 regions were amplified from RNA transcripts. The HTBI primer set drove a first-round RT-PCR of the TCR CDR3. Via MiXCR, TCRdb re-called the multiplex PCR reads, giving one row per CDR3 protein. Among approximately 600,000 distinct CDR3 sequences, less than 25% were seen once, and the ten largest hold 30% to 40%.

The gene calls are TRBV10-3 and TRBJ2-7, with 9 positions matching TRBD2. The TCR originated in a man aged 25-40 years with Graves' ophthalmopathy. The sequencing input was blood. The chain's CDR3 is CAISARGTSSIYEQYF. The CDR3 region has the DNA TGTGCCATCAGTGCACGAGGGACTAGCTCGATCTACGAGCAGTACTTC.